This TCR beta chain is from a study of blood T cell repertoires in COVID-19. Study-wide context: Acute and convalescent COVID-19 samples came from the United States, Italy and Spain. PBMCs, B-cell-depleted T cells, or T cells provided the cDNA or gDNA that made up the material.

Here immunoSEQ multiplex PCR was the method, and the copy in TCRdb shows in-frame clones only, minus some. The data show just under 100,000 clones, about 86% seen once. CDR3 size: 15 residues. Germline V CDR1 and CDR2: LNHDA, SQIVND (reference sequence). The V end lost 6 bases, the J end lost 1 base, and 15 bases lay between the germline ends. The sequencing sample was made of peripheral blood. The clonotype was recovered from a woman aged 55 to 70 in a cohort sampled during active or convalescent COVID-19. This rearrangement joins TRBV19 to TRBJ1-1; weak D call: TRBD1 (5 bases). In DNA, the CDR3 is TGTGCCAGTAGCCGGGGGGAGTTTCCGAACACTGAAGCTTTCTTT. Protein: CASSRGEFPNTEAFF.